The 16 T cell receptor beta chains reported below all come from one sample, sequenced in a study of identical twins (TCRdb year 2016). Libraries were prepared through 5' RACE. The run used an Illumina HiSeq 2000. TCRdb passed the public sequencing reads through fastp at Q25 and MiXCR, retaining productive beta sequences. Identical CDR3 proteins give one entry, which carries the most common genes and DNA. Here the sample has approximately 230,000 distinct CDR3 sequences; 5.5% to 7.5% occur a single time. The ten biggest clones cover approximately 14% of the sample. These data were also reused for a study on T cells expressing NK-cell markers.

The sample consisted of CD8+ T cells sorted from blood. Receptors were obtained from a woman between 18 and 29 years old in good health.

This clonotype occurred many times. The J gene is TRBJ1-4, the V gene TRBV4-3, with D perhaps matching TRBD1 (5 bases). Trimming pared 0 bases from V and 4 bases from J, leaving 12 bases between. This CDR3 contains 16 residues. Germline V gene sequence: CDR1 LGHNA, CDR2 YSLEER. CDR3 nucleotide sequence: TGCGCCAGCAGCCAAGATACGGGGCAGCATAATGAAAAACTGTTTTTT. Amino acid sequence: CASSQDTGQHNEKLFF.

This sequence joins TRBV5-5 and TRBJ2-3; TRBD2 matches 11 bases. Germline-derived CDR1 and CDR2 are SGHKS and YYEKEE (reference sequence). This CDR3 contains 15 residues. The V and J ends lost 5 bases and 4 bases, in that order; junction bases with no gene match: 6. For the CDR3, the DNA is TGTGCCAGCAGTCCACTAGCGGGAGTGTCAGATACGCAGTATTTT. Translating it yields CASSPLAGVSDTQYF.

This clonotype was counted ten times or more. Here the CDR3 DNA reads TGCGCCAGCAGCTTGGAGGTGTTACGCACAGATACGCAGTATTTT. This translates into CASSLEVLRTDTQYF. The chain links TRBV5-1 to TRBJ2-3; no clear D. V gave up 0 bases and J gave up 1 base, with 9 bases separating them. Germline CDR1 is SGHRS and CDR2 is YFSETQ. This CDR3 region has 15 residues.

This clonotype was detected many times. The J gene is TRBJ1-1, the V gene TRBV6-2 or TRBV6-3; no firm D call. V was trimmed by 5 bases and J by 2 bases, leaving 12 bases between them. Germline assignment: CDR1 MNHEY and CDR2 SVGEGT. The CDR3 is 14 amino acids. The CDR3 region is CASSDATPNTEAFF. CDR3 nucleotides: TGTGCCAGCAGTGATGCAACTCCCAACACTGAAGCTTTCTTT.

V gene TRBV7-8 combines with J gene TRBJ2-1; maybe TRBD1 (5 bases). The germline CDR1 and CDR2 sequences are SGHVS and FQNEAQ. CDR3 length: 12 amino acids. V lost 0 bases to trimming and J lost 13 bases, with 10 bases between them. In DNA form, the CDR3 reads TGTGCCAGCAGCTTAGCTAGCCAGGGTCAGTTCTTC. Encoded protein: CASSLASQGQFF. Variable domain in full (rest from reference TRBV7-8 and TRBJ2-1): GAGVSQSPRYKVAKRGQDVALRCDPISGHVSLFWYQQALGQGPEFLTYFQNEAQLDKSGLPSDRFFAERPEGSVSTLKIQRTQQEDSAVYLCASSLASQGQFFGPGTRLTVL.

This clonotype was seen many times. CDR3 nucleotide sequence: TGTGCCAGCAGCTTGGGGGAAAGCTACACCTTC. The encoded protein is CASSLGESYTF. The chain links TRBV5-5 to TRBJ1-2; D is unclear. This CDR3 is built from 11 residues. CDR1 SGHKS and CDR2 YYEKEE come from the germline V gene (reference sequence). The ends were cut back, 0 bases at V and 9 bases at J, with 6 bases in the middle.

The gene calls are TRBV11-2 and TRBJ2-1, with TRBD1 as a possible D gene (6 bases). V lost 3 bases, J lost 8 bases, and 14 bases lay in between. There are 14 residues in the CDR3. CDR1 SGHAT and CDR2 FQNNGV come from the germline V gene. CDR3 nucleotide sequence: TGTGCCAGCAGCTTCACAGGGTTTTACGATGAGCAGTTCTTC. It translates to CASSFTGFYDEQFF. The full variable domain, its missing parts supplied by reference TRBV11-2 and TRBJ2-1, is EAGVAQSPRYKIIEKRQSVAFWCNPISGHATLYWYQQILGQGPKLLIQFQNNGVVDDSQLPKDRFSAERLKGVDSTLKIQPAKLEDSAVYLCASSFTGFYDEQFFGPGTRLTVL.

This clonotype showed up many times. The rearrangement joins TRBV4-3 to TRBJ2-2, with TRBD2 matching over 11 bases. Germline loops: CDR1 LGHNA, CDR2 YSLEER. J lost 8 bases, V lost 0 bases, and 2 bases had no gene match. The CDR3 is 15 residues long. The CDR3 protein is CASSQERLAGGELFF. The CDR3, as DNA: TGCGCCAGCAGCCAAGAACGACTAGCGGGAGGGGAGCTGTTTTTT.

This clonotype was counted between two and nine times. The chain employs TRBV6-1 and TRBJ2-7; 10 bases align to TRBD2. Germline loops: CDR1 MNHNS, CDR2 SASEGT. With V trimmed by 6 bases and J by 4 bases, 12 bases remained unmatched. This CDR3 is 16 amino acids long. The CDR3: CASSLSGRKTWYEQYF. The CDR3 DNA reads TGTGCCAGCAGCCTTAGCGGGAGGAAAACTTGGTACGAGCAGTACTTC.

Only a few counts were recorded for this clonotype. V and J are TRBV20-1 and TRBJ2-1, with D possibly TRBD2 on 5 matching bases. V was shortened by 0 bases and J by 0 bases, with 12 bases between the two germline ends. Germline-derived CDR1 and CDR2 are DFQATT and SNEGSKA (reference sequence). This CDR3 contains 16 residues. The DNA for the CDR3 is TGCAGTGCTAGAGATCGAGACGGGGTCTCCTACAATGAGCAGTTCTTC. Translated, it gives CSARDRDGVSYNEQFF.

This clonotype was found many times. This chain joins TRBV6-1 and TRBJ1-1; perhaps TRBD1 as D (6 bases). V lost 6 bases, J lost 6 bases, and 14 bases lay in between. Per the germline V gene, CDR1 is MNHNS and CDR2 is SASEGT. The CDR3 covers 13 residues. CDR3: CASSVDSWAEAFF. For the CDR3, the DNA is TGTGCCAGCAGCGTGGACAGTTGGGCTGAAGCTTTCTTT.

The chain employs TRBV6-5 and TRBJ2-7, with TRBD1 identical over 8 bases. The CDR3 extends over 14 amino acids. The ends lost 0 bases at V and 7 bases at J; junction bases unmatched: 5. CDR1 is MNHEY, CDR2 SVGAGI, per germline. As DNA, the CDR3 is TGTGCCAGCAGTTACTCGCACAGGGGGGATGAGCAGTACTTC. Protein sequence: CASSYSHRGDEQYF.

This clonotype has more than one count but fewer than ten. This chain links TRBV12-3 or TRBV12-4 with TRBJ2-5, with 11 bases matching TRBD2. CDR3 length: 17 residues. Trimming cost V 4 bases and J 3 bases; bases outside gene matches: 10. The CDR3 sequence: CASSSTLLAGVEETQYF. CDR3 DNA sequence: TGTGCCAGCAGTTCCACCTTACTAGCGGGAGTCGAAGAGACCCAGTACTTC.

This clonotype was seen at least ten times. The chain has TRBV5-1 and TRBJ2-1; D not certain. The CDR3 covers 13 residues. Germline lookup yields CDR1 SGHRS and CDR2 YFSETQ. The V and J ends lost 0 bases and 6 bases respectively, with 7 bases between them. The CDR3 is CASSLEWGNEQFF. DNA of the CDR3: TGCGCCAGCAGCTTGGAGTGGGGCAATGAGCAGTTCTTC.

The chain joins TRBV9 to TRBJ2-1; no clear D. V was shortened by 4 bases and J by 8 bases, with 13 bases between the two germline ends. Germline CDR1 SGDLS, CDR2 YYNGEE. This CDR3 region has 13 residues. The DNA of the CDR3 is TGTGCCAGCAGCTTGGTGATTGGGGATGAGCAGTTCTTC. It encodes CASSLVIGDEQFF.

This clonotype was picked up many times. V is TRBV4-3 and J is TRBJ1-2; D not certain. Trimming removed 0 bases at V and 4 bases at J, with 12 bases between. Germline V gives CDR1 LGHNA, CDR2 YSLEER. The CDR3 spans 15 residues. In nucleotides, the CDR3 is TGCGCCAGCAGCCAAGATCAGAGAGCCCTCTATGGCTACACCTTC. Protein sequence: CASSQDQRALYGYTF.